The 24 T cell receptor beta chains listed next were all sequenced from one sample in a study of blood T cell repertoires in COVID-19. Only in-frame clones appear in the TCRdb table, and some are missing; sequencing was by immunoSEQ multiplex PCR. The data hold about 34,000 clones, with about 74% observed a single time. Sequenced material: peripheral blood. Receptors were obtained from a human donor in a cohort sampled during active COVID-19.

CDR3 amino acids: CAPRRTGGRGSDTQYF. CDR3 in DNA: TGTGCCCCCAGGCGGACGGGCGGGAGGGGATCAGATACGCAGTATTTT. This chain links TRBV30 with TRBJ2-3, with 9 bases lining up with TRBD2. The germline CDR1 and CDR2 sequences are GTSNPN and SVGIG (reference sequence). The CDR3 is 16 residues long. With V trimmed by 8 bases and J by 4 bases, 16 bases remained unmatched.

The gene calls are TRBV13 and TRBJ1-4, with 7 positions matching TRBD1. This CDR3 has 13 residues. V was pared by 5 bases and J by 11 bases, with 8 bases of the junction left unmatched. From germline, CDR1 is PRHDT and CDR2 FYEKMQ (reference sequence). The CDR3 DNA reads TGTGCCAGCAGCCTCACTCTACAGGGGAAACTGTTTTTT. Translation gives CASSLTLQGKLFF.

This clone was seen a few times. The gene calls are TRBV7-3 and TRBJ1-2, with a possible D match to TRBD1 (5 bases). Germline V lookup: CDR1 SGHTA, CDR2 FQGTGA. The CDR3 has 16 amino acids. Trimming left V 0 bases short and J 4 bases short, with 15 bases between. DNA of the CDR3: TGTGCCAGCAGCTTAACCGGGGGAAGGAGGGCCTATGGCTACACCTTC. Its protein is CASSLTGGRRAYGYTF.

The chain carries TRBV27 and TRBJ1-6, with TRBD1 matching 9 bases. J lost 10 bases, V lost 4 bases, and 8 bases had no gene match. The CDR3 spans 15 residues. Germline loops: CDR1 MNHEY, CDR2 SMNVEV (reference sequence). This CDR3 is CASSYWGQGESPLHF. The DNA of the CDR3 is TGTGCCAGCAGTTATTGGGGACAGGGAGAATCACCCCTCCACTTT.

This chain uses TRBV5-1 with TRBJ2-1, with D possibly matching TRBD1 (6 bases). Between the trimmed V and J ends, which lost 4 bases and 7 bases, there was a span of 15 bases. The CDR3 runs 14 residues. Germline-derived CDR1 and CDR2 are SGHRS and YFSETQ. The CDR3 loop reads CASSNPRGNNEQFF. The CDR3 DNA follows: TGCGCCAGCAGCAATCCAAGGGGGAATAATGAGCAGTTCTTC.

V and J are TRBV11-2 and TRBJ1-3; TRBD1 matches at 7 bases. The CDR3 extends over 15 amino acids. The V and J ends lost 5 bases and 4 bases, in that order; junction bases with no gene match: 8. Germline values: CDR1 SGHAT, CDR2 FQNNGV. The CDR3 DNA follows: TGTGCCAGCAGCCTAACGGGACAGAGAGGAAACACCATATATTTT. Encoded protein: CASSLTGQRGNTIYF.

A few counts support this clone. The V and J genes are TRBV3-1 (or the pseudogene TRBV3-2) and TRBJ2-1; 16 positions agree with TRBD2. The CDR3 is 17 residues long. Trimming at V came to 0 bases and at J to 10 bases, leaving 6 bases not matched to a gene. Germline CDR1 reads LGHDT; CDR2 reads YNNKEL (reference sequence). The DNA for the CDR3 is TGTGCCAGCAGCCAAGAAGTGGGACTAGCGGGGGGGGAGGAGCAGTTCTTC. Residues: CASSQEVGLAGGEEQFF.

This chain links TRBV9 with TRBJ2-1; 7 bases are a match to TRBD2. CDR3 length: 14 amino acids. Germline CDR1 reads SGDLS; CDR2 reads YYNGEE. V shed 2 bases, J shed 5 bases, and the junction held 4 bases outside the gene matches. The CDR3 spells CASSVLAVDNEQFF. For the CDR3, the DNA is TGTGCCAGCAGCGTCCTAGCGGTCGACAATGAGCAGTTCTTC.

The gene calls are TRBV3-1 (or the pseudogene TRBV3-2) and TRBJ2-1, with D maybe TRBD2 (6 bases). Trimming pared 4 bases from V and 7 bases from J, leaving 14 bases between. Per the germline V gene, CDR1 is LGHDT and CDR2 is YNNKEL (reference sequence). This CDR3 is built from 14 residues. CDR3 nucleotide sequence: TGTGCCAGCAGCCTTGGGGGGAAGCGGAATGAGCAGTTCTTC. Encoded protein: CASSLGGKRNEQFF.

This clone has a handful of counts. This chain uses TRBV5-1 with TRBJ2-2, with 7 bases lining up with TRBD2. The junction had 7 bases not matched to a gene; V was cut back by 0 bases and J by 5 bases. The length of the CDR3 is 16 residues. Germline CDR1 SGHRS, CDR2 YFSETQ. This CDR3 reads CASSLALAVETGELFF. The CDR3 DNA reads TGCGCCAGCAGCTTGGCCCTAGCGGTAGAGACCGGGGAGCTGTTTTTT.

The V call is TRBV5-3, the J call TRBJ2-1; 10 bases agree with TRBD2. TRBV5-3 is designated an ORF whose function remains uncertain. V shed 0 bases and J 6 bases; nucleotides not matched to a gene: 3. The CDR3 is made up of 15 amino acids. The CDR3 DNA is TGTGCCAGAAGCTTGGAACTAGCGGGGTTCAATGAGCAGTTCTTC. Protein: CARSLELAGFNEQFF.

This clone has ten or more counts. The chain has TRBV7-9 and TRBJ1-6; a weak D match, TRBD1 (6 bases). V was pared by 5 bases and J by 2 bases, with 7 bases between. CDR3 length equals 14 residues. The germline V gene has CDR1 SEHNR and CDR2 FQNEAQ (reference sequence). This chain's CDR3 is CASSAGAYNSPLHF. The CDR3 DNA is TGTGCCAGCAGCGCAGGGGCCTATAATTCACCCCTCCACTTT.

This clone turned up a few times. This rearrangement joins TRBV4-3 to TRBJ2-3, with D tentatively TRBD2 (6 bases). This CDR3 comprises 16 residues. The V end was cut by 3 bases, the J end by 2 bases, with 15 bases between. Germline V gene data show CDR1 as LGHNA and CDR2 as YSLEER. CDR3 sequence: CASSHGLGGTTDTQYF. CDR3 DNA sequence: TGCGCCAGCAGCCACGGCCTGGGAGGCACCACAGATACGCAGTATTTT.

V and J are TRBV7-2 and TRBJ2-7, with 8 bases lining up with TRBD2. The junction had 15 bases not matched to a gene; V was cut back by 1 base and J by 7 bases. CDR3 length: 17 amino acids. Germline CDR1 SGHTA, CDR2 FQGNSA. The CDR3 sequence: CASSLVFSAGGRGEQYF. CDR3 DNA: TGTGCCAGCAGCTTAGTCTTCTCGGCGGGGGGCCGGGGGGAGCAGTACTTC.

The chain uses TRBV27 and TRBJ1-6, with 8 bases matching TRBD1. V lost 5 bases and J lost 15; bases outside the gene matches: 21. The CDR3 runs 17 residues. Germline-derived CDR1 and CDR2 are MNHEY and SMNVEV (reference sequence). CDR3 residues: CASSLMLTGTGPDHLHF. The DNA of the CDR3 is TGTGCCAGCAGTCTCATGCTGACAGGGACAGGCCCAGATCACCTCCACTTT.

V and J are TRBV4-2 and TRBJ1-6; 7 bases agree with TRBD1. Germline assignment: CDR1 LGHNA and CDR2 YNFKEQ. There are 20 residues in the CDR3. V was pared by 0 bases and J by 6 bases, with 17 bases of the junction left unmatched. The CDR3 region is CASSQDSEPTTDRLNSPLHF. In DNA, the CDR3 is TGTGCCAGCAGCCAAGATTCCGAGCCGACCACGGACAGGCTTAATTCACCCCTCCACTTT.

The chain uses TRBV2 and TRBJ1-5; D might be TRBD1 (5 bases). CDR1 and CDR2 from the germline V gene are SNHLY and FYNNEI. Between the trimmed V and J ends, which lost 6 bases and 0 bases, there was a span of 12 bases. This CDR3 has 15 amino acids. This chain's CDR3 is CASREFDSSNQPQHF. The CDR3 DNA sequence: TGTGCCAGCAGGGAATTTGACAGTAGCAATCAGCCCCAGCATTTT.

The sample holds one count of this clone. CDR3 protein: CASSFPLLTGQPQNIQYF. As DNA, the CDR3 is TGTGCCAGCAGTTTTCCCCTCTTGACAGGGCAACCACAAAACATTCAGTACTTC. V usage is TRBV28 and J usage is TRBJ2-4, with TRBD1 matching over 7 bases. V was clipped by 3 bases and J by 5 bases; unmatched bases: 16. This CDR3 comprises 18 residues. Germline CDR1 MDHEN, CDR2 SYDVKM.

This clone appeared a single time. V and J are TRBV28 and TRBJ2-1; a possible D gene is TRBD2 (6 bases). The CDR3 is made up of 17 amino acids. Looked up from germline, CDR1 is MDHEN and CDR2 is SYDVKM. Trimming pared 6 bases from V and 5 bases from J, leaving 23 bases between. Here the CDR3 reads CASSRPGLSHLHNEQFF. The CDR3 nucleotides read TGTGCCAGCAGCCGCCCGGGACTCAGCCACCTGCACAATGAGCAGTTCTTC. Full variable domain (rest looked up from reference TRBV28 and TRBJ2-1): DVKVTQSSRYLVKRTGEKVFLECVQDMDHENMFWYRQDPGLGLRLIYFSYDVKMKEKGDIPEGYSVSREKKERFSLILESASTNQTSMYLCASSRPGLSHLHNEQFFGPGTRLTVL.

This clone has only one observation. The chain joins TRBV19 to TRBJ1-1; D may be TRBD1 (5 bases). Germline V gives CDR1 LNHDA, CDR2 SQIVND (reference sequence). With 3 bases removed from V and 5 bases from J, the gap between germline ends came to 10 bases. This CDR3 spans 13 amino acids. CDR3 region: CASSMIGGTEAFF. As DNA, the CDR3 is TGTGCCAGTAGTATGATCGGGGGGACTGAAGCTTTCTTT.

The chain links TRBV6-5 to TRBJ1-6; TRBD1 agrees at 7 bases. Trimming cost V 0 bases and J 9 bases; bases outside gene matches: 5. Germline CDR1 and CDR2: MNHEY and SVGAGI. This CDR3 comprises 15 residues. CDR3 amino acids: CASSYSRQGVSPLHF. The CDR3 coding sequence is TGTGCCAGCAGTTACTCAAGGCAGGGGGTTTCACCCCTCCACTTT.

The chain couples TRBV6-6 to TRBJ1-1; tentative D call: TRBD1 (6 bases). The CDR3 extends over 12 amino acids. Germline CDR1 reads MNHNY; CDR2 reads SVGAGI (reference sequence). Trimming shortened V by 2 bases and J by 11 bases, and 12 bases separated the two germline ends. CDR3 in amino acids: CASSYGGAGAFF. DNA for the CDR3: TGTGCCAGCAGTTACGGGGGGGCGGGTGCTTTCTTT.

A few counts support this clone. This chain links TRBV2 with TRBJ2-2; D might be TRBD2 (6 bases). V was pared by 5 bases and J by 5 bases, with 15 bases between. The germline CDR1 and CDR2 sequences are SNHLY and FYNNEI. The CDR3 length is 15 residues. The CDR3 region is CASSLTGAVTGELFF. The DNA for the CDR3 is TGTGCCAGCAGTTTGACGGGAGCAGTTACCGGGGAGCTGTTTTTT. The complete variable domain, with remaining parts taken from reference TRBV2 and TRBJ2-2, reads EPEVTQTPSHQVTQMGQEVILRCVPISNHLYFYWYRQILGQKVEFLVSFYNNEISEKSEIFDDQFSVERPDGSNFTLKIRSTKLEDSAMYFCASSLTGAVTGELFFGEGSRLTVL.

The rearrangement joins TRBV18 to TRBJ2-1; 9 bases fit TRBD2. CDR1 KGHSH and CDR2 LQKENI come from the germline V gene. J gave up 7 bases and V 2 bases, and 6 bases lay outside the gene matches. The length of the CDR3 is 15 residues. The CDR3 DNA follows: TGTGCCAGCTCACCAACTAGCGGGCTGGGAAATGAGCAGTTCTTC. Amino acids: CASSPTSGLGNEQFF.